This TCR beta chain was captured by sequencing in a study of blood T cell repertoires in COVID-19. The CDR3 covers 13 residues. Assay: immunoSEQ multiplex PCR; the TCRdb copy retains only in-frame clones and omits some. The sample consists of roughly 280,000 clones, about 85% of them appearing once. Source material: peripheral blood. V usage is TRBV21-1 and J usage is TRBJ1-2. TRBV21-1 is tagged as a pseudogene. The TCR originated in a man aged 60 to 69 with acute or convalescent COVID-19. The CDR3 loop is CASSPPRVFSYTF. DNA of the CDR3: TGTGCCAGCAGCCCGCCCCGGGTCTTTAGCTACACCTTC.